The subject of this entry is one T cell receptor (beta chain). This clone was picked up a small number of times. Its specific antigen is unknown. Nothing much larger sits one base from this clone, and base qualities are not available. The CDR3 regions of human TCRbeta chains were subjected to immunosequencing. The source study handled its data this way. Repertoire TCRs were matched against a reference library of SARS-CoV-2-specific TCRs generated with the MIRA antigen-specificity platform. Breadth was defined as the fraction of unique TCRs that were SARS-CoV-2-associated. Depth was defined as the fraction of total T cells that were SARS-CoV-2-associated. Using the MIRA data, each spike-specific TCR was assigned both to the spike region to which the TCR was reactive and to a CD4 or CD8 class. Log10-transformed breadth and depth values were compared by one-way ANOVA with Sidak's multiple comparisons tests. TCRdb stores this immuneACCESS table with in-frame sequences only. Part of the clones is absent; in the studies checked, under half of the shortfall reflects unresolved V genes, and no reason is known for the rest. For V, J and clone size, that table is used; D and trimming come from the DNA. The sample table holds approximately 100,000 clones, of which around nine tenths were seen once. About 3.5% of the sample is taken by the ten largest.

These data are taken from a study of T cell responses to AZD1222 COVID-19 vaccine (dated by TCRdb to the early 2020s). Regarding the complete study: AZD1222 recipients given second doses at about 4 weeks or at about 12 weeks were pooled, since spike-specific TCR depth and breadth were not found to differ between the two schedules. A total of 240 or so trial participants underwent TCR sequencing, of whom about 210 had received two doses of AZD1222 and about 25 had received two doses of the MenACWY control vaccine. Enrollment into the trials was organized by age into subgroups of 18-55, 56-69 and 70-plus years, and those subgroups contained around 150, 28 and 57 TCR-sequenced participants, respectively.

Sample time point, as interpreted from the label and publication: baseline before first vaccination. Vaccinee samples came from UK trials COV001 and COV002, including a single-blind randomized controlled phase 2/3 trial of AZD1222 (ChAdOx1 nCoV-19) in healthy adults. For TCRbeta chain sequencing, PBMC samples from trial participants were taken at day 0 and at day 28 after the second dose. Points the paper makes about the study in general: Participants were mostly white British and included more females than males, and it was suggested by the authors that clonal diversity may have been underestimated. The 56-69-year group was small, and its depth increase did not reach significance, likely because of low power. Because no day 14 peak-response samples were available, repertoires were characterized only after the peak T cell response. Conclusions about previously exposed vaccinees were limited because only six AZD1222 recipients were SARS-CoV-2 seropositive at baseline. The whole spike protein was spanned by vaccine-associated CD4 TCRs, and dominant responses were seen in regions 160-218 and 743-854. Nearly half of unique spike-specific TCRs reportedly recognized epitopes outside regions mutated in the B.1.351 and B.1.1.7 variants. After two AZD1222 doses, spike-specific TCR breadth and depth were significantly higher than at day 0 and than in MenACWY recipients.

The clonotype originates from an adult in good health. Material: peripheral blood, obtained on day 0 of AZD1222 vaccination.

The sequenced DNA: TGTGCCAGTAGTATCGGGACAGGGGTAGGGGAGACCCAGTACTTC. Its coded protein is CASSIGTGVGETQYF. This sequence uses TRBV19 and TRBJ2-5, and 10 bases in between align with TRBD1. After removal of 3 bases from V and 5 bases from J, the junction retains 6 bases not matched to a gene. The germline V gene (reference sequence) supplies CDR1 LNHDA and CDR2 SQIVND. The CDR3 numbers 15 residues from cysteine through phenylalanine. Here the CDR3 DNA is all that survives: 45 bases in frame from base 1.